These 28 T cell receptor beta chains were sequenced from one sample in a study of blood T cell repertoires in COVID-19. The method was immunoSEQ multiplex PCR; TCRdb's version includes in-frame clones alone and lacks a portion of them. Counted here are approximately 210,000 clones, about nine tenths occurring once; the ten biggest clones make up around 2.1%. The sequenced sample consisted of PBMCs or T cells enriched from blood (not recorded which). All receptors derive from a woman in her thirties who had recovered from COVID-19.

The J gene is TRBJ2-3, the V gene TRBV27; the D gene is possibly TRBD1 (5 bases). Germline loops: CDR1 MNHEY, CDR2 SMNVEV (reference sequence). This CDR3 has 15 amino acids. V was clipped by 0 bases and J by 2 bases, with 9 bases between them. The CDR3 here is CASSLSGRATDTQYF. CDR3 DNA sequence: TGTGCCAGCAGTTTATCCGGCAGGGCCACAGATACGCAGTATTTT.

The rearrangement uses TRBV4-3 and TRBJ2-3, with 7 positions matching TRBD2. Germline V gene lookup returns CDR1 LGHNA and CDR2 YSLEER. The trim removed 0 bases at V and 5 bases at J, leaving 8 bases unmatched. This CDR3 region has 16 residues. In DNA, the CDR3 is TGCGCCAGCAGCCAAGAAGGATCGGGAGGTGGAGATACGCAGTATTTT. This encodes CASSQEGSGGGDTQYF.

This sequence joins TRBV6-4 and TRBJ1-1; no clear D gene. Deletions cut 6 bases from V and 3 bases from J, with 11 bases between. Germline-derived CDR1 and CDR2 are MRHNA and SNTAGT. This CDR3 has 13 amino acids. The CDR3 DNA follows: TGTGCCAGCAGCCGAGAGGGAGACACTGAAGCTTTCTTT. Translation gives CASSREGDTEAFF.

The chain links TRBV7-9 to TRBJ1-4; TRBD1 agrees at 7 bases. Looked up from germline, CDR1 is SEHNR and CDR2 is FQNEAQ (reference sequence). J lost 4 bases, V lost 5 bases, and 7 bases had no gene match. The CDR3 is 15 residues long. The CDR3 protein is CASSRTGTDNEKLFF. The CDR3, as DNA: TGTGCCAGCAGCCGGACGGGGACAGATAATGAAAAACTGTTTTTT.

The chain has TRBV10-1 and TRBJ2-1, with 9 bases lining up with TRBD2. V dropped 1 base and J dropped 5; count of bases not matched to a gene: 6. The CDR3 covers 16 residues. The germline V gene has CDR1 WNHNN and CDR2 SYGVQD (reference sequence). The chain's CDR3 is CASSEYARGGDNEQFF. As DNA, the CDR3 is TGCGCCAGCAGTGAGTACGCGCGGGGGGGGGACAATGAGCAGTTCTTC.

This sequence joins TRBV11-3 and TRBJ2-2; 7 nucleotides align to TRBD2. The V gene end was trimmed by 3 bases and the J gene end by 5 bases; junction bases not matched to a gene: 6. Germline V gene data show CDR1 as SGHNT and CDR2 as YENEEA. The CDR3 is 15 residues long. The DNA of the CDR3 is TGTGCCAGCAGCTTCACGGGGGGAAGAACCGGGGAGCTGTTTTTT. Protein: CASSFTGGRTGELFF.

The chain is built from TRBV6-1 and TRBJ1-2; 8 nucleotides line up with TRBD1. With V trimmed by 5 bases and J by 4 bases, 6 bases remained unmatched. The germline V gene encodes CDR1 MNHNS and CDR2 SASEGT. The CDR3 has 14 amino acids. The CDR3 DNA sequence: TGTGCCAGCAGTCCCACGGGACAGGCCTATGGCTACACCTTC. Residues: CASSPTGQAYGYTF.

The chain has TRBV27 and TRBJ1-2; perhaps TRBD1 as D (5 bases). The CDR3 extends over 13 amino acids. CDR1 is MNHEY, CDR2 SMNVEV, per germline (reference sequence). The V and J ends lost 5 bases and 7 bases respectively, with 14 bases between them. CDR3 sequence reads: CASSPNGGGGYTF. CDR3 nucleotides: TGTGCCAGCAGTCCTAACGGGGGGGGTGGCTACACCTTC.

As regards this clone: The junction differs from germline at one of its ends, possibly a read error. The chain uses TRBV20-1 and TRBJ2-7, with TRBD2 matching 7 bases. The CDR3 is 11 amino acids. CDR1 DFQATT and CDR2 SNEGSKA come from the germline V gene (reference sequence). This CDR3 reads CSASGSYEQYF. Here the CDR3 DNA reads TGCAGCGCTAGCGGTTCCTACGAGCAGTACTTC.

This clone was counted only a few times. This CDR3 reads CASSPGTGGGQPQHF. CDR3 nucleotide sequence: TGTGCCAGCAGCCCAGGGACAGGGGGCGGTCAGCCCCAGCATTTT. The rearrangement joins TRBV5-4 to TRBJ1-5, with TRBD1 matching 12 bases. The CDR3 runs 15 residues. Unmatched junction bases numbered 5, after V lost 4 bases and J lost 6 bases. Germline CDR1 is SGHNT and CDR2 is YYREEE (reference sequence).

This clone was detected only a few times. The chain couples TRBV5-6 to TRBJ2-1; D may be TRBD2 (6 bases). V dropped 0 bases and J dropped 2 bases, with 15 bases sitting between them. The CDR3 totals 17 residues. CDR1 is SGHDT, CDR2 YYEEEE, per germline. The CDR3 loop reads CASSLGGAGQAYNEQFF. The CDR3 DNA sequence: TGTGCCAGCAGCTTGGGGGGTGCGGGGCAGGCCTACAATGAGCAGTTCTTC. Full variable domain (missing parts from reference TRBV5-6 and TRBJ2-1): DAGVTQSPTHLIKTRGQQVTLRCSPKSGHDTVSWYQQALGQGPQFIFQYYEEEERQRGNFPDRFSGHQFPNYSSELNVNALLLGDSALYLCASSLGGAGQAYNEQFFGPGTRLTVL.

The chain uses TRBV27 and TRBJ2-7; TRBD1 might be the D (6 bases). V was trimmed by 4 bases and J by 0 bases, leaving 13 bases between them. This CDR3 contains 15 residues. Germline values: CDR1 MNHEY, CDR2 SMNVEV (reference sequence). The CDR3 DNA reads TGTGCCAGCAGTTCCCGACAGGCCTTCTCCTACGAGCAGTACTTC. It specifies CASSSRQAFSYEQYF.

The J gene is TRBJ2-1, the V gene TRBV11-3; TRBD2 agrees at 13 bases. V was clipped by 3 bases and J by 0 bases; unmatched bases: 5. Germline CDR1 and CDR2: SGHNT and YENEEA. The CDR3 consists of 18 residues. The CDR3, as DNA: TGTGCCAGCAGCTTTAAAAGGACTAGCGGGAGCTCCTACAATGAGCAGTTCTTC. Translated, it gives CASSFKRTSGSSYNEQFF.

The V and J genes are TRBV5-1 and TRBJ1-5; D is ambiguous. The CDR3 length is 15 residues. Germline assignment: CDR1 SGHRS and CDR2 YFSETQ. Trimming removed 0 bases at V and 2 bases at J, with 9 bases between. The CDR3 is CASSLGPAGNQPQHF. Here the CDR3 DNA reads TGCGCCAGCAGCTTGGGCCCGGCGGGCAATCAGCCCCAGCATTTT.

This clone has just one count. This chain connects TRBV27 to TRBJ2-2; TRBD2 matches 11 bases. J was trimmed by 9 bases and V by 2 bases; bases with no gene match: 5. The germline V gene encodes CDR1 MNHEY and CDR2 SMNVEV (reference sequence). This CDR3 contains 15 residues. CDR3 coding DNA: TGTGCCAGCAGTTTAGATAGCGGGGGGGCCCGGGAGCTGTTTTTT. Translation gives CASSLDSGGARELFF.

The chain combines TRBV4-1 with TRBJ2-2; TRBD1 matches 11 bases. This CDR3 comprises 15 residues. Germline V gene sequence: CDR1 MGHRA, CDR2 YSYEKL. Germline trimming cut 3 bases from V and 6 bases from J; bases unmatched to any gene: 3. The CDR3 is CASSQPDRGPGELFF. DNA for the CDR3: TGCGCCAGCAGCCAGCCGGACAGGGGGCCCGGGGAGCTGTTTTTT.

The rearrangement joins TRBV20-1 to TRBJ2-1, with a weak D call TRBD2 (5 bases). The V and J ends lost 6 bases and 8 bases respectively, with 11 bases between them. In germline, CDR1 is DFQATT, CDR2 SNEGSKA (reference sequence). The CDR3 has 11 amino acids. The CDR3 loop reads CSARADDEQFF. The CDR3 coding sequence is TGCAGTGCGCGAGCGGACGATGAGCAGTTCTTC.

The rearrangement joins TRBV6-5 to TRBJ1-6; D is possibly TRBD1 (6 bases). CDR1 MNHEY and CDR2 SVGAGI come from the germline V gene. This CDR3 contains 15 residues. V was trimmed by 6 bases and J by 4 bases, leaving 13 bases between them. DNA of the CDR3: TGTGCCAGCAGCCGGACAGACGGATATAATTCACCCCTCCACTTT. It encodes CASSRTDGYNSPLHF.

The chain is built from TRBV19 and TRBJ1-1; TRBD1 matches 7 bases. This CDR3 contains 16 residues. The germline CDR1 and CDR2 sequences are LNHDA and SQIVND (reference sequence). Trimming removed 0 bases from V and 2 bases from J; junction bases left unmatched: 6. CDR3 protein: CASSIDPDRINTEAFF. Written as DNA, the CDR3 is TGTGCCAGTAGTATAGATCCGGACAGGATTAACACTGAAGCTTTCTTT.

Written as DNA, the CDR3 is TGCGCCAGCAGCCAAGATTGGGAGGGGAGGTATGGCTACACCTTC. It specifies CASSQDWEGRYGYTF. The J gene is TRBJ1-2, the V gene TRBV4-3; D is perhaps TRBD1 (5 bases). In germline, CDR1 is LGHNA, CDR2 YSLEER. The CDR3 runs 15 residues. V lost 0 bases and J 5 bases, leaving 13 bases between the germline ends.

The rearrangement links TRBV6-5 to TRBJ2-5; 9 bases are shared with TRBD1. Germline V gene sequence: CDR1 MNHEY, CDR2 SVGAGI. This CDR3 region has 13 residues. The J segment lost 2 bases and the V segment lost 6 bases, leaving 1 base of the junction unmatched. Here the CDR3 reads CASRGQGQETQYF. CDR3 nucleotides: TGTGCCAGCAGAGGACAGGGGCAAGAGACCCAGTACTTC.

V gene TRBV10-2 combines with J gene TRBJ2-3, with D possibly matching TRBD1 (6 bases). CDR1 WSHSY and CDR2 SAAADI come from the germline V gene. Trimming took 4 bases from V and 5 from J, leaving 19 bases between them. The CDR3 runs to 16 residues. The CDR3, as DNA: TGCGCCAGCAGTGGGGGTCAGGGGCATGGGGGAGATACGCAGTATTTT. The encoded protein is CASSGGQGHGGDTQYF.

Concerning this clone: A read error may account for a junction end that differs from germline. CDR3 loop: CASSLNPQGDEQFF. The CDR3 coding sequence is TGTGCTAGCAGCCTAAACCCACAGGGCGATGAGCAGTTCTTC. The chain has TRBV7-7 and TRBJ2-1; tentatively, D is TRBD1 (6 bases). Germline loops: CDR1 SSHAT, CDR2 FNYEAQ (reference sequence). The CDR3 contains 14 residues.

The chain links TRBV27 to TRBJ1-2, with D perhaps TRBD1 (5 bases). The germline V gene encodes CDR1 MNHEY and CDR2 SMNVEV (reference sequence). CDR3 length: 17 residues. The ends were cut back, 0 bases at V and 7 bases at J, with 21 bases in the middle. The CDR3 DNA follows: TGTGCCAGCAGTTTATCGATTTGGGGCGGAGTGGGTAGTGGCTACACCTTC. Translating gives CASSLSIWGGVGSGYTF.

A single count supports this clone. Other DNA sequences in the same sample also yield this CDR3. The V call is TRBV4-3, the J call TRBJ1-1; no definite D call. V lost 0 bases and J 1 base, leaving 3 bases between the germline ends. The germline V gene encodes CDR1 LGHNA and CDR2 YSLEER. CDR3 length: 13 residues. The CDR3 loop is CASSQDRNTEAFF. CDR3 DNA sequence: TGCGCCAGCAGCCAAGATAGGAACACTGAAGCTTTCTTT.

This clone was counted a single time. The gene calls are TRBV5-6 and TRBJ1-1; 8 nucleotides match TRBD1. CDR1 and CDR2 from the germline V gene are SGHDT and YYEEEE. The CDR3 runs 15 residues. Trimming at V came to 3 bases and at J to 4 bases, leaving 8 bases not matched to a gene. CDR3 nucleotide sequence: TGTGCCAGCAGCTACCAGACAGGGGTGTTCACTGAAGCTTTCTTT. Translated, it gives CASSYQTGVFTEAFF.

The CDR3 DNA is TGTGCCAGCAGCTTAGACAGTAGCACAGATACGCAGTATTTT. It is translated as CASSLDSSTDTQYF. This chain links TRBV7-2 with TRBJ2-3; D gene ambiguous. V gave up 1 base and J gave up 0 bases, with 5 bases separating them. Germline assignment: CDR1 SGHTA and CDR2 FQGNSA. The CDR3 sequence is 14 residues long.

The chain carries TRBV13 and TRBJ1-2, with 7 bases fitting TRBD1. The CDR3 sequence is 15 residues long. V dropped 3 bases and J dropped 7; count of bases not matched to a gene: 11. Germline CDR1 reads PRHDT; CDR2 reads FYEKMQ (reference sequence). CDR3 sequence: CASSLPGQEKGGYTF. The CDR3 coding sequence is TGTGCCAGCAGCTTGCCCGGACAGGAAAAGGGTGGCTACACCTTC.